Each of the 22 T cell receptor beta chains below was sequenced from the same sample in a study of cytomegalovirus exposure and HLA in healthy donors (dated by TCRdb to about 2017). Libraries were constructed by the immunoSEQ multiplex PCR assay. For the multiplex PCR, a mixture combining 60 forward primers for TCR Vbeta segments and 13 reverse primers for TCR Jbeta segments was used. The table was pulled from immuneACCESS by TCRdb, which kept in-frame rearrangements only. Such tables lose some clones; where checked, under half of the loss comes from unresolved V genes, and the rest has no known cause. Present in this sample are 120,000 or so clones, approximately 87% of which were seen just once. The top ten constitute about 20% of the sample. Specimen: PBMCs. The origin of the receptors is a man aged 18 to 30 in good health and CMV-seropositive.

This clone was recorded a few times. The chain is built from TRBV7-9 and TRBJ1-4; the D gene is possibly TRBD1 (6 bases). Germline values: CDR1 SEHNR, CDR2 FQNEAQ (reference sequence). The CDR3 has 16 amino acids. V lost 5 bases and J lost 5, with 18 bases in between. The CDR3, as DNA: TGTGCCAGCAGCCCCCCCCCAGGACAGTTGAATGAAAAACTGTTTTTT. It is translated as CASSPPPGQLNEKLFF.

J is TRBJ1-1 and V is TRBV6-6, with 7 positions matching TRBD1. V lost 10 bases and J lost 0; bases outside the gene matches: 8. The CDR3 totals 14 residues. Germline CDR1 reads MNHNY; CDR2 reads SVGAGI (reference sequence). In DNA, the CDR3 is TGTGCCATAGGAACAGGGGTAATGAACACTGAAGCTTTCTTT. It specifies CAIGTGVMNTEAFF.

This clone was detected a few times. The chain combines TRBV6-5 with TRBJ1-1, with 9 bases fitting TRBD1. V gave up 0 bases and J gave up 1 base; unmatched junction bases: 3. The CDR3 spans 16 residues. Germline-derived CDR1 and CDR2 are MNHEY and SVGAGI. The CDR3 here is CASSYSQGAANTEAFF. DNA for the CDR3: TGTGCCAGCAGTTACTCACAGGGGGCGGCGAACACTGAAGCTTTCTTT.

Here the CDR3 reads CATEGGPGTDTQYF. CDR3 sequence (DNA): TGTGCCACGGAAGGAGGGCCTGGCACAGATACGCAGTATTTT. The chain carries TRBV27 and TRBJ2-3, with a weak D call TRBD2 (6 bases). The CDR3 is 14 residues long. Germline-derived CDR1 and CDR2 are MNHEY and SMNVEV (reference sequence). The V end lost 10 bases, the J end lost 1 base, and 15 bases lay between the germline ends.

The count of this clone is one. This sequence joins TRBV7-9 and TRBJ2-2, with TRBD2 identical over 9 bases. CDR3 length: 16 residues. Per germline, CDR1 SEHNR and CDR2 FQNEAQ (reference sequence). With V trimmed by 2 bases and J by 5 bases, 6 bases remained unmatched. Here the CDR3 reads CASSLYSGGRTGELFF. CDR3 DNA: TGTGCCAGCAGCTTATACAGCGGGGGGAGAACCGGGGAGCTGTTTTTT.

The chain employs TRBV30 and TRBJ1-1; 8 bases line up with TRBD1. Germline CDR1 GTSNPN, CDR2 SVGIG (reference sequence). This CDR3 has 13 amino acids. Germline trimming cut 5 bases from V and 6 bases from J; bases unmatched to any gene: 8. CDR3 region: CAWDLQGGPEAFF. The CDR3 DNA reads TGTGCCTGGGACCTACAGGGGGGCCCTGAAGCTTTCTTT.

The chain combines TRBV11-3 with TRBJ2-1; maybe TRBD1 (6 bases). CDR3 length: 16 residues. Germline CDR1 SGHNT, CDR2 YENEEA. The V and J ends lost 5 bases and 6 bases respectively, with 20 bases between them. In DNA form, the CDR3 reads TGTGCCAGCAGCCCACCAGGTGGGGTAGGGGGCAATGAGCAGTTCTTC. This encodes CASSPPGGVGGNEQFF. Full variable domain (outside the CDR3, taken from reference TRBV11-3 and TRBJ2-1): EAGVVQSPRYKIIEKKQPVAFWCNPISGHNTLYWYLQNLGQGPELLIRYENEEAVDDSQLPKDRFSAERLKGVDSTLKIQPAELGDSAVYLCASSPPGGVGGNEQFFGPGTRLTVL.

The gene calls are TRBV6-1 and TRBJ2-7; D is possibly TRBD1 (6 bases). Trimming removed 1 base from V and 3 bases from J, with 10 bases in between. The CDR3 contains 14 residues. Germline CDR1 is MNHNS and CDR2 is SASEGT. CDR3 region: CASSEDRAGYEQYF. The DNA of the CDR3 is TGTGCCAGCAGTGAAGACAGGGCAGGCTACGAGCAGTACTTC.

This chain links TRBV19 with TRBJ2-7; no reliable D call. In germline, CDR1 is LNHDA, CDR2 SQIVND (reference sequence). The CDR3 sequence is 15 residues long. V lost 3 bases and J 3 bases, leaving 15 bases between the germline ends. The CDR3 sequence: CASSIRGERNYEQYF. Here the CDR3 DNA reads TGTGCCAGTAGTATTCGAGGCGAAAGAAACTACGAGCAGTACTTC.

Only one count was recorded for this clone. The rearrangement uses TRBV6-6 and TRBJ1-2; maybe TRBD1 (5 bases). The V end lost 0 bases, the J end lost 8 bases, and 19 bases lay between the germline ends. Per the germline V gene, CDR1 is MNHNY and CDR2 is SVGAGI (reference sequence). The length of the CDR3 is 16 residues. This CDR3 is CASSYSLAGKTDGYTF. The CDR3 coding sequence is TGTGCCAGCAGTTACTCGCTGGCAGGGAAAACGGACGGCTACACCTTC.

This CDR3 reads CASSILAGVTEAFF. The CDR3 nucleotides are TGTGCCAGTAGTATACTGGCAGGGGTGACTGAAGCTTTCTTT. This rearrangement joins TRBV19 to TRBJ1-1, with D perhaps TRBD1 (6 bases). Germline V gene data show CDR1 as LNHDA and CDR2 as SQIVND (reference sequence). Between the trimmed V and J ends, which lost 2 bases and 5 bases, there was a span of 12 bases. The CDR3 has 14 residues.

Remarks on this clone: Germline and junction disagree at one end, which may indicate a read error. The chain recombines TRBV4-2 with TRBJ2-3; TRBD2 aligns across 7 bases. CDR3 length: 15 amino acids. The germline V gene has CDR1 LGHNA and CDR2 YNFKEQ. CDR3 amino acids: CASSPSRGGTGTQYF. The CDR3 DNA reads TGTGCCAGCAGCCCGTCTCGCGGGGGAACAGGTACGCAGTATTTT.

The chain links TRBV7-9 to TRBJ1-6; D unclear. Germline V lookup: CDR1 SEHNR, CDR2 FQNEAQ (reference sequence). This CDR3 comprises 16 residues. Deletions cut 7 bases from V and 6 bases from J, with 19 bases between. In nucleotides, the CDR3 is TGTGCCAGCACCCGGGAGTCGGGTGGGAGTAATTCACCCCTCCACTTT. Residues: CASTRESGGSNSPLHF.

This clone appeared a few times. The chain joins TRBV4-1 to TRBJ1-1; the D gene is possibly TRBD1 (6 bases). This CDR3 has 14 amino acids. V was clipped by 3 bases and J by 3 bases, with 11 bases between them. Germline V gene lookup returns CDR1 MGHRA and CDR2 YSYEKL. As DNA, the CDR3 is TGCGCCAGCAGCCAGAGGGGGAGAGACACTGAAGCTTTCTTT. Its translation is CASSQRGRDTEAFF.

The chain's CDR3 is CASSLFGDGYTF. Written as DNA, the CDR3 is TGTGCCAGCAGCTTGTTCGGTGATGGCTACACCTTC. The rearrangement uses TRBV5-6 and TRBJ1-2; D is undetermined. The CDR3 has 12 residues. V shed 1 base and J shed 6 bases, with 7 bases lying between them. Germline CDR1 reads SGHDT; CDR2 reads YYEEEE.

The chain employs TRBV9 and TRBJ1-1; D remains ambiguous. Per germline, CDR1 SGDLS and CDR2 YYNGEE. V gave up 2 bases and J gave up 0 bases, with 23 bases separating them. The CDR3 is made up of 19 amino acids. The CDR3 nucleotides read TGTGCCAGCAGCGTTGTACCGCCAACAGCAGCCGGGGTGAACACTGAAGCTTTCTTT. Protein sequence: CASSVVPPTAAGVNTEAFF.

Remarks on this clone: Other DNA sequences in the sample encode the same CDR3. The genes are TRBV4-2 and TRBJ2-7, with TRBD2 matching over 9 bases. Germline CDR1 is LGHNA and CDR2 is YNFKEQ. V lost 4 bases and J lost 0; bases outside the gene matches: 7. The CDR3 runs 16 residues. Here the CDR3 DNA reads TGTGCCAGCAGCCGGGTCTTAGCGGGGGACTCCTACGAGCAGTACTTC. It codes for CASSRVLAGDSYEQYF.

J is TRBJ2-7 and V is TRBV6-6; 8 bases match TRBD1. The CDR3 is made up of 15 amino acids. From germline, CDR1 is MNHNY and CDR2 SVGAGI (reference sequence). V was clipped by 5 bases and J by 2 bases; unmatched bases: 8. This CDR3 is CASSNRDRNAYEQYF. CDR3 bases: TGTGCCAGCAGTAACCGGGACAGGAACGCCTACGAGCAGTACTTC.

The gene calls are TRBV18 and TRBJ1-2; 12 bases map to TRBD1. Germline V CDR1 and CDR2: KGHSH, LQKENI. Losses at the gene ends were 3 bases for V and 8 bases for J; bases not matched to a gene: 13. The CDR3 is made up of 17 amino acids. In DNA, the CDR3 is TGTGCCAGCTCACCCGTCCCGGGACAGGGGGCAGGGAAAGGCTACACCTTC. Its translation: CASSPVPGQGAGKGYTF.

The chain recombines TRBV4-1 with TRBJ1-1; D is possibly TRBD1 (6 bases). Germline CDR1 reads MGHRA; CDR2 reads YSYEKL. The CDR3 length is 13 residues. V was trimmed by 4 bases and J by 5 bases, leaving 11 bases between them. In DNA form, the CDR3 reads TGCGCCAGCAGCCGCCCAGGGGATACTGAAGCTTTCTTT. It codes for CASSRPGDTEAFF.

The V and J genes are TRBV6-1 and TRBJ1-6, with a possible D match to TRBD1 (6 bases). This CDR3 contains 14 residues. The germline V gene has CDR1 MNHNS and CDR2 SASEGT. Between the trimmed V and J ends, which lost 6 bases and 4 bases, there was a span of 10 bases. CDR3 amino acids: CASRSQGYNSPLHF. The CDR3 bases are TGTGCCAGCAGATCACAGGGATATAATTCACCCCTCCACTTT.

This clone was counted once. The chain couples TRBV10-3 to TRBJ2-7; TRBD2 might be the D (5 bases). Trimming removed 2 bases from V and 5 bases from J, with 7 bases in between. Germline V gene lookup returns CDR1 ENHRY and CDR2 SYGVKD. The CDR3 runs 12 residues. In nucleotides, the CDR3 is TGTGCCATCAGTGAGAAGGGAGACGAGCAGTACTTC. Amino acid sequence: CAISEKGDEQYF.